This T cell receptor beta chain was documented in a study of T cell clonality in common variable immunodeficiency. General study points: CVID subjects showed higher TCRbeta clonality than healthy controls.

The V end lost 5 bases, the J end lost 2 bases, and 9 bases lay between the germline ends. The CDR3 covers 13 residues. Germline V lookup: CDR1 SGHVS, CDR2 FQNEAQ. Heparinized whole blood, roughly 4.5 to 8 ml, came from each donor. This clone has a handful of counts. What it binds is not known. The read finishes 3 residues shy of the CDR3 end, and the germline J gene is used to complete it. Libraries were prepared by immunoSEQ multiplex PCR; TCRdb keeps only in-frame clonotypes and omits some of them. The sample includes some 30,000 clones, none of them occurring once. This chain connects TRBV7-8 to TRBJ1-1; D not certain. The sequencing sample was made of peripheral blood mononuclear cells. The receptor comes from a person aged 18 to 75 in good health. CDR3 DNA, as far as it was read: TGTGCCAGCAGCCCCCTTGTTAACACTGAA. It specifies CASSPLVNTE. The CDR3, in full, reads CASSPLVNTEAFF.